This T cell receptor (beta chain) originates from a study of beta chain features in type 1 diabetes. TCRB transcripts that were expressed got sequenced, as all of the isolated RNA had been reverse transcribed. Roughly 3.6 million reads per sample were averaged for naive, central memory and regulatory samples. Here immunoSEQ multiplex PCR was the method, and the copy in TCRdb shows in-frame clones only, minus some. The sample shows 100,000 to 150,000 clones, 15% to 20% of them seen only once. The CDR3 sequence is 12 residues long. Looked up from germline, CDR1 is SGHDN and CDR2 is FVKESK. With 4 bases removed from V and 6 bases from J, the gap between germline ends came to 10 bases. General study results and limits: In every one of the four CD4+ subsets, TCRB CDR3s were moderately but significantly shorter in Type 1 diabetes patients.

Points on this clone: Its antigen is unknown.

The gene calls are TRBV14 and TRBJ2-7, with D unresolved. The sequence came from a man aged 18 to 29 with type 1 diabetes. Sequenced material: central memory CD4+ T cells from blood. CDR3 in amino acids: CASSRTGSEQYF. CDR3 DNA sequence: TGTGCCAGCAGCCGTACTGGGTCCGAGCAGTACTTC.